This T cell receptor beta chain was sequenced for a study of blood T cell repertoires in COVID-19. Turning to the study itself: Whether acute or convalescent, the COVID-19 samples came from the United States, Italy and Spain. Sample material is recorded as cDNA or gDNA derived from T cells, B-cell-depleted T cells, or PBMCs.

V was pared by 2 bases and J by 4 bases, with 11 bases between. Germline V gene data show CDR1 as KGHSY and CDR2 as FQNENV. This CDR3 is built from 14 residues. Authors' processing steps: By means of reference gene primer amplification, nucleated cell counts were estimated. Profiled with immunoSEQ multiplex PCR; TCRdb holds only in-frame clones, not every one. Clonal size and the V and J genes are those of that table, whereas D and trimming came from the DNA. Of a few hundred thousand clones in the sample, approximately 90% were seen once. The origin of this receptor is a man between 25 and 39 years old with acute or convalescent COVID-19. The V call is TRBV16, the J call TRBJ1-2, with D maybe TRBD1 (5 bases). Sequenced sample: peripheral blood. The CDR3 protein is CASSQPRDTYGYTF. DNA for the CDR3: TGTGCCAGCAGCCAACCCAGGGATACCTATGGCTACACCTTC.